These 19 T cell receptor beta chains share one sample of origin, sequenced in a study of T cells in narcolepsy. Measured with immunoSEQ multiplex PCR; TCRdb has only the in-frame clones, and not every one. The sample contains around 18,000 clones, just over 85% of which appear only once. Sequenced sample: memory (CD45RA-) CD4+ T cells from blood. These receptors were taken from a human donor in good health.

The rearrangement links TRBV6-6 to TRBJ1-1, with D possibly TRBD1 on 5 matching bases. This CDR3 has 10 residues. V shed 6 bases and J shed 8 bases, with 7 bases lying between them. Germline V gene data show CDR1 as MNHNY and CDR2 as SVGAGI (reference sequence). Here the CDR3 reads CASSRTEAFF. The CDR3 bases are TGTGCCAGCAGCCGGACAGAAGCTTTCTTT.

The chain couples TRBV14 to TRBJ2-5; TRBD2 is a possible D gene (6 bases). Germline-derived CDR1 and CDR2 are SGHDN and FVKESK. Trimming removed 3 bases from V and 2 bases from J, with 13 bases in between. The CDR3 has 15 amino acids. The chain's CDR3 is CASSHLGGRQETQYF. The CDR3 DNA sequence: TGTGCCAGCAGCCACTTGGGGGGTCGTCAAGAGACCCAGTACTTC.

The chain couples TRBV6-5 to TRBJ1-1, with D tentatively TRBD1 (6 bases). Germline V CDR1 and CDR2: MNHEY, SVGAGI. Trimming stripped 8 bases from V and 7 bases from J, with 17 bases between. This CDR3 contains 13 residues. CDR3 bases: TGTGCCAGCGTCTACCCGGAAGGGGGTGAAGCTTTCTTT. Residues: CASVYPEGGEAFF.

The rearrangement uses TRBV5-6 and TRBJ1-2; D might be TRBD1 (5 bases). This CDR3 contains 14 residues. Germline CDR1 SGHDT, CDR2 YYEEEE. V lost 1 base, J lost 4 bases, and 11 bases lay in between. CDR3 protein: CASSLNDRSYGYTF. CDR3 DNA: TGTGCCAGCAGCTTGAATGACAGAAGCTATGGCTACACCTTC.

The CDR3 reads CASRPGTVNYGYTF. The CDR3 nucleotides read TGTGCCAGCAGACCGGGTACGGTCAACTATGGCTACACCTTC. V is TRBV7-2 and J is TRBJ1-2, with D unclear. This CDR3 is 14 amino acids long. Trimming removed 6 bases from V and 2 bases from J, with 13 bases in between. From germline, CDR1 is SGHTA and CDR2 FQGNSA.

The genes are TRBV5-4 and TRBJ1-2; D perhaps matches TRBD1 (6 bases). Germline CDR1 is SGHNT and CDR2 is YYREEE (reference sequence). The CDR3 extends over 14 amino acids. V lost 4 bases, J lost 8 bases, and 18 bases lay in between. This chain's CDR3 is CASSTPGQFWGYTF. In DNA, the CDR3 is TGTGCCAGCAGCACACCCGGACAGTTTTGGGGCTACACCTTC.

This clone was detected only a few times. The CDR3 is CASSTRQGNRNTIYF. CDR3 in DNA: TGTGCCAGTAGTACCCGACAGGGGAACCGGAACACCATATATTTT. The chain is built from TRBV19 and TRBJ1-3; 8 positions match TRBD1. The CDR3 runs to 15 residues. The germline V gene has CDR1 LNHDA and CDR2 SQIVND (reference sequence). The J segment lost 7 bases and the V segment lost 4 bases, leaving 9 bases of the junction unmatched.

V and J are TRBV5-5 and TRBJ1-1; D possibly corresponds to TRBD1 (6 bases). This CDR3 spans 13 amino acids. The V and J ends lost 4 bases and 7 bases respectively, with 14 bases between them. Germline CDR1 reads SGHKS; CDR2 reads YYEKEE (reference sequence). Here the CDR3 reads CASSGTPQGEAFF. DNA of the CDR3: TGTGCCAGCAGCGGAACGCCACAGGGTGAAGCTTTCTTT.

This sequence joins TRBV5-1 and TRBJ2-7, with a tentative D call TRBD2 (5 bases). Germline assignment: CDR1 SGHRS and CDR2 YFSETQ. Trimming took off 4 bases at V and 1 base at J, with 12 bases between the two ends. The CDR3 totals 14 residues. CDR3 region: CASSPQPGSYEQYF. The DNA of the CDR3 is TGCGCCAGCAGCCCCCAGCCGGGATCCTACGAGCAGTACTTC.

The rearrangement joins TRBV9 to TRBJ1-3; D remains ambiguous. This CDR3 is built from 18 residues. Between the trimmed V and J ends, which lost 0 bases and 4 bases, there was a span of 20 bases. Germline V gene sequence: CDR1 SGDLS, CDR2 YYNGEE. The CDR3 sequence: CASSVGLETPVGGNTIYF. CDR3 nucleotide sequence: TGTGCCAGCAGCGTAGGGTTGGAGACGCCTGTCGGGGGAAACACCATATATTTT.

The chain has TRBV21-1 and TRBJ1-2; the DNA was not used to check the table's D call, TRBD1. TRBV21-1 is noted as a pseudogene. This CDR3 spans 18 amino acids. CDR3 bases: TGTGCCAGCAGCAAATGGGTCACAGGGGGCTCCTTCAACTATGGCTACACCTTC. Amino acid sequence: CASSKWVTGGSFNYGYTF.

This clone was counted once. The genes are TRBV5-1 and TRBJ1-1, with 8 bases lining up with TRBD1. With 5 bases clipped from V and 11 bases from J, the junction kept 14 bases outside the gene matches. This CDR3 has 14 residues. The V gene's germline CDR1 is SGHRS and CDR2 YFSETQ. The CDR3 here is CASRRTGRIRDAFF. DNA for the CDR3: TGCGCCAGCAGGCGGACAGGGCGAATCCGTGACGCTTTCTTT.

This sequence joins TRBV4-2 and TRBJ2-7, with 13 bases fitting TRBD2. Germline CDR1 LGHNA, CDR2 YNFKEQ. With V trimmed by 0 bases and J by 4 bases, 9 bases remained unmatched. The CDR3 runs to 18 residues. The chain's CDR3 is CASSQDPPGLAGLYEQYF. The CDR3 coding sequence is TGTGCCAGCAGCCAAGATCCCCCGGGACTAGCGGGATTATACGAGCAGTACTTC.

The V and J genes are TRBV30 and TRBJ1-1; D not certain. Trimming left V 2 bases short and J 7 bases short, with 11 bases between. CDR1 is GTSNPN and CDR2 is SVGIG in the germline V gene (reference sequence). There are 12 residues in the CDR3. Here the CDR3 DNA reads TGTGCCTGGAGTACCGCGGGCTTTGAAGCTTTCTTT. Translating it yields CAWSTAGFEAFF.

This clone has just a few counts. The chain is built from TRBV29-1 and TRBJ2-3, with no clear D. V was clipped by 4 bases and J by 6 bases, with 14 bases between them. Germline-derived CDR1 and CDR2 are SQVTM and ANQGSEA. The length of the CDR3 is 13 residues. This CDR3 reads CSVALSPGDTQYF. The CDR3 region has the DNA TGCAGCGTTGCACTATCCCCAGGTGATACGCAGTATTTT.

As regards this clone: One end of the junction does not line up with germline, which may come from a read error. V gene TRBV6-5 combines with J gene TRBJ2-5; TRBD1 aligns across 8 bases. In germline, CDR1 is MNHEY, CDR2 SVGAGI. The CDR3 covers 14 residues. The CDR3 is CAGSWSTGGETQYF. CDR3 bases: TGTGCCGGCAGTTGGAGTACAGGGGGGGAGACCCAGTACTTC.

V usage is TRBV30 and J usage is TRBJ1-5; TRBD1 matches 7 bases. The V gene end was trimmed by 1 base and the J gene end by 2 bases; junction bases not matched to a gene: 8. The germline V gene encodes CDR1 GTSNPN and CDR2 SVGIG (reference sequence). The CDR3 covers 16 residues. In DNA, the CDR3 is TGTGCCTGGAGTGCTTACAGGGGAGGGGGCAATCAGCCCCAGCATTTT. Translation gives CAWSAYRGGGNQPQHF.

The chain is built from TRBV7-2 and TRBJ1-4; D ambiguous. This CDR3 has 15 residues. Trimming shortened V by 3 bases and J by 5 bases, and 13 bases separated the two germline ends. Germline values: CDR1 SGHTA, CDR2 FQGNSA. The CDR3 loop reads CASSFGRGPNEKLFF. The DNA of the CDR3 is TGTGCCAGCAGCTTCGGAAGAGGCCCCAATGAAAAACTGTTTTTT.

V is TRBV30 and J is TRBJ1-2; TRBD1 might be the D (5 bases). The V and J ends lost 4 bases and 7 bases respectively, with 10 bases between them. The CDR3 is 11 residues long. Germline CDR1 GTSNPN, CDR2 SVGIG (reference sequence). The CDR3 nucleotides are TGTGCCTGGAATCAGGGACGTGGCTACACCTTC. The encoded protein is CAWNQGRGYTF.